The T cell receptor beta chain under discussion was sequenced for a study of blood T cell repertoires in COVID-19. Turning to the study itself: Samples taken during acute and convalescent COVID-19 were collected in the United States, Italy and Spain. The cDNA or gDNA used as material had been derived from T cells, B-cell-depleted T cells, or PBMCs.

In the authors' workflow: It was from reference gene primer amplification that nucleated cell counts were estimated. Assay used: immunoSEQ multiplex PCR; TCRdb lists only in-frame clones, some missing. The D gene and trimming were derived from the DNA, and the V and J assignments and clone size from that table. The sample consists of 400,000 to 450,000 clones, roughly 90% of them appearing once. The V gene lost 0 bases and the J gene lost 14 bases, with 16 bases spanning the gap. Germline loops: CDR1 SGHAT, CDR2 FQNNGV. There are 14 residues in the CDR3. V is TRBV11-2 and J is TRBJ1-4, with D perhaps TRBD1 (5 bases). The sample was peripheral blood. The source is a woman under 40 with active or convalescent COVID-19. CDR3 protein: CASSLDLGGTRLFF. The CDR3 bases are TGTGCCAGCAGCTTAGATTTGGGGGGGACGCGGCTGTTTTTT.